One sample yielded the 21 T cell receptor beta chains listed below, sequenced in a study of OX40 agonist ivuxolimab in advanced cancers. Generated by immunoSEQ multiplex PCR, the TCRdb table keeps only in-frame clones and is missing some. The data hold some 61,000 clones, with approximately 90% observed a single time. Sequenced material: CD4+ or CD8+ T cells sorted from blood, taken in a trial of the OX40 agonist ivuxolimab. Receptors were obtained from an adult with an advanced solid tumor such as melanoma, head and neck, liver or kidney cancer.

The chain joins TRBV29-1 to TRBJ2-3, with D perhaps being TRBD1 or TRBD2 (5 bases each). In germline, CDR1 is SQVTM, CDR2 ANQGSEA. The CDR3 runs to 16 residues. The germline V and J ends were trimmed by 7 bases and 0 bases, with 20 bases remaining between them. The chain's CDR3 is CSAERLFGGSTDTQYF. The DNA of the CDR3 is TGCAGCGCCGAACGACTCTTTGGGGGTAGCACAGATACGCAGTATTTT.

The chain carries TRBV9 and TRBJ1-4, with 8 bases aligning to TRBD1. The CDR3 is 17 residues long. Germline V lookup: CDR1 SGDLS, CDR2 YYNGEE. V dropped 4 bases and J dropped 8; count of bases not matched to a gene: 16. The CDR3 region has the DNA TGTGCCAGCAGCTACCAGACGTCAGGACAGGGCGGCGAAAAACTGTTTTTT. It is translated as CASSYQTSGQGGEKLFF.

The rearrangement links TRBV28 to TRBJ1-5; weak D call: TRBD1 (5 bases). CDR1 and CDR2 from the germline V gene are MDHEN and SYDVKM. This CDR3 spans 15 amino acids. Deletions cut 4 bases from V and 7 bases from J, with 17 bases between. CDR3 residues: CASSSGGGGEQPQHF. The DNA for the CDR3 is TGTGCCAGCAGTTCAGGCGGGGGAGGGGAGCAGCCCCAGCATTTT.

The chain uses TRBV12-1 and TRBJ2-3; no check of the table's D call, TRBD2, against the DNA was made. TRBV12-1 is a pseudogene locus. This CDR3 has 16 amino acids. The CDR3 spells CASSPWTSSKGDTQYF. The CDR3 DNA reads TGTGCCAGCAGCCCCTGGACTAGCAGTAAGGGAGATACGCAGTATTTT.

The chain carries TRBV6-6 and TRBJ1-1; D might be TRBD1 (6 bases). The V gene's germline CDR1 is MNHNY and CDR2 SVGAGI (reference sequence). V was pared by 5 bases and J by 2 bases, with 15 bases between. CDR3 length: 15 amino acids. CDR3 bases: TGTGCCAGCAGTCCCCTAGGGGGGGCTAACACTGAAGCTTTCTTT. Translating gives CASSPLGGANTEAFF.

The J gene is TRBJ1-1, the V gene TRBV6-1, with D possibly matching TRBD1 (6 bases). Trimming stripped 6 bases from V and 1 base from J, with 15 bases between. The length of the CDR3 is 15 residues. CDR1 and CDR2 (germline): MNHNS, SASEGT. The CDR3 sequence: CASRFDVRGNTEAFF. CDR3 in DNA: TGTGCCAGCAGATTCGATGTCAGGGGGAACACTGAAGCTTTCTTT.

The chain is built from TRBV9 and TRBJ2-7; 14 bases fit TRBD2. This CDR3 is 15 amino acids long. CDR1 SGDLS and CDR2 YYNGEE come from the germline V gene. V gave up 2 bases and J gave up 13 bases; unmatched junction bases: 11. The DNA for the CDR3 is TGTGCCAGCAGCGTTGGGGGGACTAGCGGGAGTCGGCCTTACTTC. As protein: CASSVGGTSGSRPYF.

DNA for the CDR3: TGCGCCAGCAGCCAAGAAGGGACCTCAACCGGCACAGATACGCAGTATTTT. It yields the protein CASSQEGTSTGTDTQYF. J is TRBJ2-3 and V is TRBV4-1; D is possibly TRBD1 or TRBD2 (5 bases each). V lost 0 bases and J lost 1, with 14 bases in between. The CDR3 extends over 17 amino acids. Germline V lookup: CDR1 MGHRA, CDR2 YSYEKL.

This clone occurred once. The chain couples TRBV5-6 to TRBJ2-2, with D possibly TRBD1 on 6 matching bases. The CDR3 totals 17 residues. Germline loops: CDR1 SGHDT, CDR2 YYEEEE. V was pared by 0 bases and J by 4 bases, with 16 bases between. CDR3 region: CASSLAGTGLGTGELFF. The CDR3 coding sequence is TGTGCCAGCAGCTTGGCGGGAACAGGGCTGGGCACCGGGGAGCTGTTTTTT.

This clone showed up just once. This chain uses TRBV28 with TRBJ1-6; D is ambiguous. The germline gives CDR1 MDHEN, CDR2 SYDVKM. Trimming left V 2 bases short and J 5 bases short, with 7 bases between. The CDR3 has 14 amino acids. In DNA form, the CDR3 reads TGTGCCAGCAGTTTAAGAAGAGATAATTCACCCCTCCACTTT. Its protein is CASSLRRDNSPLHF.

The chain joins TRBV27 to TRBJ1-1; perhaps TRBD1 as D (6 bases). Per the germline V gene, CDR1 is MNHEY and CDR2 is SMNVEV (reference sequence). Between the trimmed V and J ends, which lost 8 bases and 2 bases, there was a span of 27 bases. The CDR3 is 18 residues long. The CDR3 protein is CASLRAGAVPRANTEAFF. In nucleotides, the CDR3 is TGTGCCAGCCTACGTGCGGGGGCCGTTCCGAGGGCAAACACTGAAGCTTTCTTT.

The CDR3 loop is CASSLRWDSPLHF. Written as DNA, the CDR3 is TGTGCCAGCAGTCTCCGTTGGGATTCACCCCTCCACTTT. The chain joins TRBV27 to TRBJ1-6; D is ambiguous. The CDR3 is 13 amino acids. Per the germline V gene, CDR1 is MNHEY and CDR2 is SMNVEV (reference sequence). Trimming took 5 bases from V and 8 from J, leaving 10 bases between them.

The rearrangement links TRBV7-2 to TRBJ2-3; 12 bases are shared with TRBD2. V dropped 4 bases and J dropped 5; count of bases not matched to a gene: 4. The CDR3 loop spans 15 amino acids. The germline V gene encodes CDR1 SGHTA and CDR2 FQGNSA. The CDR3 nucleotides read TGTGCCAGCAGCTCCTCTAGCGGGAGGGTAGATACGCAGTATTTT. Encoded protein: CASSSSSGRVDTQYF.

The CDR3 sequence is CASSAYRGTENTEAFF. The CDR3 DNA sequence: TGTGCCAGCAGCGCATACCGAGGGACAGAGAACACTGAAGCTTTCTTT. This chain joins TRBV9 and TRBJ1-1, with 7 bases lining up with TRBD1. CDR3 size: 16 residues. V lost 3 bases, J lost 1 base, and 9 bases stayed unmatched. Germline V gives CDR1 SGDLS, CDR2 YYNGEE.

This sequence joins TRBV18 and TRBJ2-1; D remains unclear. V dropped 3 bases and J dropped 4 bases, with 16 bases sitting between them. This CDR3 spans 16 amino acids. Germline V CDR1 and CDR2: KGHSH, LQKENI. In nucleotides, the CDR3 is TGTGCCAGCTCACCGCCAAGAGGATCCAAGTACAATGAGCAGTTCTTC. It translates to CASSPPRGSKYNEQFF. Full variable domain (outside the CDR3, taken from reference TRBV18 and TRBJ2-1): NAGVMQNPRHLVRRRGQEARLRCSPMKGHSHVYWYRQLPEEGLKFMVYLQKENIIDESGMPKERFSAEFPKEGPSILRIQQVVRGDSAAYFCASSPPRGSKYNEQFFGPGTRLTVL.

Only one count was recorded for this clone. This chain joins TRBV7-9 and TRBJ2-7; D may be TRBD1 or TRBD2 (5 bases each). The ends were cut back, 1 base at V and 7 bases at J, with 11 bases in the middle. There are 13 residues in the CDR3. CDR1 is SEHNR and CDR2 is FQNEAQ in the germline V gene (reference sequence). CDR3 in amino acids: CASSLGLWGEQYF. Written as DNA, the CDR3 is TGTGCCAGCAGCTTAGGCCTTTGGGGGGAGCAGTACTTC.

This clone was observed a single time. The rearrangement links TRBV6-5 to TRBJ2-1; 7 nucleotides align to TRBD1. CDR3 length: 15 residues. Unmatched junction bases numbered 5, after V lost 2 bases and J lost 4 bases. The V gene's germline CDR1 is MNHEY and CDR2 SVGAGI. CDR3 sequence reads: CASSYEGGVYNEQFF. The CDR3 bases are TGTGCCAGCAGTTACGAAGGGGGCGTATACAATGAGCAGTTCTTC.

This clone showed up just once. The chain has TRBV27 and TRBJ1-3; D uncertain. CDR1 is MNHEY and CDR2 is SMNVEV in the germline V gene (reference sequence). There are 14 residues in the CDR3. Trimming shortened V by 6 bases and J by 2 bases, and 11 bases separated the two germline ends. DNA for the CDR3: TGTGCCAGCAGCCGGGGATTCACTGGAAACACCATATATTTT. Its translation is CASSRGFTGNTIYF.

The V call is TRBV4-2, the J call TRBJ2-1, with 9 bases aligning to TRBD2. Trimming at V came to 2 bases and at J to 7 bases, leaving 9 bases not matched to a gene. Germline V CDR1 and CDR2: LGHNA, YNFKEQ. The CDR3 length is 16 residues. CDR3 in amino acids: CASSQNPGLANNEQFF. The CDR3 bases are TGTGCCAGCAGCCAAAATCCGGGACTAGCCAATAATGAGCAGTTCTTC.

A remark on this clone: The same CDR3 is also encoded by other DNA sequences in this sample. The chain uses TRBV7-2 and TRBJ2-3; D is undetermined. The CDR3 covers 11 residues. V lost 2 bases and J 6 bases, leaving 3 bases between the germline ends. Germline CDR1 reads SGHTA; CDR2 reads FQGNSA. As DNA, the CDR3 is TGTGCCAGCAGCTTAAAGGATACGCAGTATTTT. Its translation is CASSLKDTQYF.

The rearrangement joins TRBV25-1 to TRBJ2-4; D call uncertain. This CDR3 region has 15 residues. The V gene's germline CDR1 is MGHDK and CDR2 SYGVNS. Trimming removed 3 bases at V and 3 bases at J, with 12 bases between. The DNA of the CDR3 is TGTGCCAGCAGTGATGGAGAACCTGTCAAAAACATTCAGTACTTC. Its translation: CASSDGEPVKNIQYF.